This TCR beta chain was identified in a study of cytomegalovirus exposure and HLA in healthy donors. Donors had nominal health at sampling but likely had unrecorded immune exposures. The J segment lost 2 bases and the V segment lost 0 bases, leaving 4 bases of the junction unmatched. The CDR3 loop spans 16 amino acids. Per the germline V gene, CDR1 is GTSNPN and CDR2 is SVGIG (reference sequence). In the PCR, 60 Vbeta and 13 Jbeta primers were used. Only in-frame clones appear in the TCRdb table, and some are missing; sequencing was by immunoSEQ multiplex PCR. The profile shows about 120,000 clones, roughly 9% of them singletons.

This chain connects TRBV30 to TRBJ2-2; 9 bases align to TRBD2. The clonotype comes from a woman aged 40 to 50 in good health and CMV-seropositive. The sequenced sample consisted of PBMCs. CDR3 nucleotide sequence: TGTGCCTGGAGTGTACTCCTAGCGGGAAACACCGGGGAGCTGTTTTTT. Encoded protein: CAWSVLLAGNTGELFF. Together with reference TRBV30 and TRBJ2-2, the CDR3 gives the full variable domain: SQTIHQWPATLVQPVGSPLSLECTVEGTSNPNLYWYRQAAGRGLQLLFYSVGIGQISSEVPQNLSASRPQDRQFILSSKKLLLSDSGFYLCAWSVLLAGNTGELFFGEGSRLTVL.